This T cell receptor (beta chain) was identified in a study of cytomegalovirus exposure and HLA in healthy donors. Whole-study results and caveats: Within the data, a cluster of highly shared sequence variants was likely a sequencing artifact. Later analysis placed DRB1 highest and HLA-C lowest in TCR association rates, which differed by HLA locus.

As for the donors, each was a healthy bone marrow donor. This clone has only one observation. Its matching antigen is unknown. The germline V gene encodes CDR1 SEHNR and CDR2 FQNEAQ (reference sequence). V trimming: 5 bases; J trimming: 3 bases; junction bases outside the gene matches: 9. The CDR3 length is 17 residues. The PCR ran on 60 Vbeta and 13 Jbeta primers. The repertoire was sequenced with immunoSEQ multiplex PCR; TCRdb's copy has only in-frame clones and lacks some. Among about 160,000 clones listed, 80% to 90% were seen once. The genes are TRBV7-9 and TRBJ2-7, with 14 bases lining up with TRBD2. The clonotype comes from a woman in her forties or fifties in good health and CMV-seronegative. The specimen sequenced was PBMCs. In DNA, the CDR3 is TGTGCCAGCAGCACCCGACTAGCGGGAGGGCTCCGCTACGAGCAGTACTTC. Its protein product is CASSTRLAGGLRYEQYF.